These 28 T cell receptor beta chains share one sample of origin, sequenced in a study of blood T cell repertoires in COVID-19. Assay used: immunoSEQ multiplex PCR; TCRdb lists only in-frame clones, some missing. The sample consists of hundreds of thousands of clones, around four fifths of them appearing once. The source material was peripheral blood. The receptors were gathered from a woman in her forties or fifties with active or convalescent COVID-19.

The chain uses TRBV19 and TRBJ1-1; D ambiguous. This CDR3 spans 13 amino acids. The germline gives CDR1 LNHDA, CDR2 SQIVND (reference sequence). V was trimmed by 6 bases and J by 4 bases, leaving 12 bases between them. In DNA, the CDR3 is TGTGCCAGTAGAATCGCAGGTAGCACTGAAGCTTTCTTT. This codes for CASRIAGSTEAFF.

This clone was seen more than once but under ten times. This chain joins TRBV28 and TRBJ1-2; D is unclear. Per the germline V gene, CDR1 is MDHEN and CDR2 is SYDVKM. The CDR3 loop spans 15 amino acids. Trimming shortened V by 5 bases and J by 4 bases, and 17 bases separated the two germline ends. The chain's CDR3 is CASSSLQVLGYGYTF. CDR3 DNA: TGTGCCAGCAGTAGCCTGCAGGTTTTGGGCTATGGCTACACCTTC.

The chain uses TRBV19 and TRBJ1-6; TRBD1 might be the D (5 bases). The CDR3 is 14 residues long. Deletions cut 5 bases from V and 9 bases from J, with 14 bases between. Germline V CDR1 and CDR2: LNHDA, SQIVND (reference sequence). The CDR3 reads CASSSQGSGSPLHF. CDR3 coding DNA: TGTGCCAGTAGTTCGCAGGGTAGTGGTTCACCCCTCCACTTT.

The chain is built from TRBV3-1 (or the pseudogene TRBV3-2) and TRBJ1-1; D is unresolved. In germline, CDR1 is LGHDT, CDR2 YNNKEL (reference sequence). The CDR3 is 12 amino acids. V shed 3 bases and J shed 11 bases, with 13 bases lying between them. Here the CDR3 reads CASSQSRGRAFF. The CDR3 coding sequence is TGTGCCAGCAGCCAGTCCCGAGGAAGGGCTTTCTTT.

The V call is TRBV11-2, the J call TRBJ1-3; D not resolved. The V gene lost 1 base and the J gene lost 0 bases, with 7 bases spanning the gap. Germline CDR1 SGHAT, CDR2 FQNNGV. This CDR3 is 15 amino acids long. CDR3 amino acids: CASSLAGSSGNTIYF. CDR3 nucleotide sequence: TGTGCCAGCAGCTTAGCTGGGAGCTCTGGAAACACCATATATTTT.

The chain is built from TRBV2 and TRBJ2-3, with 7 nucleotides matching TRBD2. Trimming at V came to 3 bases and at J to 2 bases, leaving 5 bases not matched to a gene. There are 15 residues in the CDR3. Germline CDR1 and CDR2: SNHLY and FYNNEI. CDR3: CASSDGGSFTDTQYF. CDR3 coding DNA: TGTGCCAGCAGTGACGGCGGGAGCTTCACAGATACGCAGTATTTT.

This chain links TRBV18 with TRBJ2-5, with D perhaps matching TRBD2 (6 bases). Looked up from germline, CDR1 is KGHSH and CDR2 is LQKENI. V was shortened by 0 bases and J by 3 bases, with 8 bases between the two germline ends. This CDR3 has 14 residues. The CDR3 sequence: CASSPPGGEETQYF. The CDR3 nucleotides read TGTGCCAGCTCACCACCAGGAGGGGAAGAGACCCAGTACTTC.

V gene TRBV11-2 combines with J gene TRBJ2-1; TRBD2 matches at 10 bases. Germline V gives CDR1 SGHAT, CDR2 FQNNGV. After removal of 0 bases from V and 13 bases from J, the junction contained 6 bases not matched to a gene. CDR3 length: 14 amino acids. For the CDR3, the DNA is TGTGCCAGCAGCTTAGACCCCGGGACTAGCGCTCAGTTCTTC. Translated: CASSLDPGTSAQFF.

The rearrangement uses TRBV28 and TRBJ1-2; maybe TRBD1 (6 bases). The CDR3 runs to 16 residues. Trimming pared 5 bases from V and 1 base from J, leaving 17 bases between. The germline V gene has CDR1 MDHEN and CDR2 SYDVKM. The CDR3: CASSPSRGHHNYGYTF. CDR3 nucleotide sequence: TGTGCCAGCAGTCCCTCCAGGGGACACCATAACTATGGCTACACCTTC.

This chain connects TRBV15 to TRBJ2-1; D is possibly TRBD2 (5 bases). Germline CDR1 reads LNHNV; CDR2 reads YYDKDF (reference sequence). CDR3 length: 16 residues. The V end was cut by 4 bases, the J end by 0 bases, with 13 bases between. Here the CDR3 reads CATSILSGPSYNEQFF. The CDR3 nucleotides are TGTGCCACCAGCATCCTCAGCGGACCCTCCTACAATGAGCAGTTCTTC. Drawing the rest from reference TRBV15 and TRBJ2-1, the complete variable domain is DAMVIQNPRYQVTQFGKPVTLSCSQTLNHNVMYWYQQKSSQAPKLLFHYYDKDFNNEADTPDNFQSRRPNTSFCFLDIRSPGLGDTAMYLCATSILSGPSYNEQFFGPGTRLTVL.

This clone appeared a single time. The chain joins TRBV6-6 to TRBJ1-1; possibly TRBD1 for D (6 bases). Germline lookup yields CDR1 MNHNY and CDR2 SVGAGI (reference sequence). This CDR3 region has 16 residues. Deletions cut 6 bases from V and 1 base from J, with 18 bases between. CDR3 in amino acids: CASSGLLRTANTEAFF. CDR3 bases: TGTGCCAGCAGCGGATTACTACGGACAGCGAACACTGAAGCTTTCTTT.

CDR3 nucleotide sequence: TGTGCCAGCAGTTCCCCACTAGCGGGAGCCGGGGAGCTGTTTTTT. It is translated as CASSSPLAGAGELFF. This chain joins TRBV27 and TRBJ2-2; 11 bases match TRBD2. The germline gives CDR1 MNHEY, CDR2 SMNVEV (reference sequence). The junction had 4 bases not matched to a gene; V was cut back by 4 bases and J by 6 bases. This CDR3 has 15 residues.

J is TRBJ2-3 and V is TRBV7-6; 15 nucleotides align to TRBD2. Unmatched junction bases numbered 8, after V lost 5 bases and J lost 8 bases. CDR1 and CDR2 from the germline V gene are SGHVS and FNYEAQ. The CDR3 contains 16 residues. The CDR3 nucleotides are TGTGCCAGCAGCATTGGACTAGCGGGAGGGCAAGGTACGCAGTATTTT. Translating it yields CASSIGLAGGQGTQYF.

This chain joins TRBV25-1 and TRBJ2-7, with D maybe TRBD2 (7 bases). From germline, CDR1 is MGHDK and CDR2 SYGVNS. V lost 5 bases to trimming and J lost 9 bases, with 17 bases between them. The CDR3 length is 13 residues. CDR3: CASSSPGGGVQYF. CDR3 DNA: TGTGCCAGCAGTTCCCCTGGGGGGGGCGTGCAGTACTTC.

The rearrangement joins TRBV7-2 to TRBJ2-1; no definite D call. There are 13 residues in the CDR3. Trimming removed 3 bases at V and 10 bases at J, with 13 bases between. The germline gives CDR1 SGHTA, CDR2 FQGNSA. Here the CDR3 DNA reads TGTGCCAGCAGCTTTTTAGCCGTCAGCGAGCAGTTCTTC. The encoded protein is CASSFLAVSEQFF.

This chain connects TRBV6-5 to TRBJ2-7, with TRBD2 matching 8 bases. The trim removed 5 bases at V and 3 bases at J, leaving 9 bases unmatched. Germline-derived CDR1 and CDR2 are MNHEY and SVGAGI. The CDR3 length is 15 residues. CDR3 coding DNA: TGTGCCAGCAGTCAGCCCGGACTAGCCGTCTACGAGCAGTACTTC. Encoded protein: CASSQPGLAVYEQYF.

The CDR3 bases are TGTGCCAGCAGTGAGGACAGGGGGCGAAAAAGTGAAAAACTGTTTTTT. Amino acid sequence: CASSEDRGRKSEKLFF. The rearrangement joins TRBV2 to TRBJ1-4; 11 nucleotides agree with TRBD1. Germline V gives CDR1 SNHLY, CDR2 FYNNEI. The CDR3 is 16 amino acids. The V segment lost 3 bases and the J segment 7 bases; nucleotides outside the gene matches: 7.

This rearrangement joins TRBV19 to TRBJ2-1; TRBD2 agrees at 8 bases. V was clipped by 1 base and J by 4 bases; unmatched bases: 6. CDR1 LNHDA and CDR2 SQIVND come from the germline V gene (reference sequence). The CDR3 runs to 16 residues. The CDR3 nucleotides are TGTGCCAGTAGTATAGTCAGCGGGAGTTCGTACAATGAGCAGTTCTTC. Translating it yields CASSIVSGSSYNEQFF.

This chain uses TRBV6-6 with TRBJ2-7, with D maybe TRBD1 (6 bases). CDR1 and CDR2 (germline): MNHNY, SVGAGI (reference sequence). This CDR3 spans 14 amino acids. The V end was cut by 6 bases, the J end by 3 bases, with 15 bases between. As DNA, the CDR3 is TGTGCCAGCAGGTACAGCCGGGACATCTACGAGCAGTACTTC. This sequence encodes CASRYSRDIYEQYF.

V usage is TRBV2 and J usage is TRBJ2-5; D is unclear. The CDR3 covers 11 residues. V lost 4 bases, J lost 3 bases, and 3 bases lay in between. The V gene's germline CDR1 is SNHLY and CDR2 FYNNEI. The CDR3 nucleotides are TGTGCCAGCAGTGCAGAAGAGACCCAGTACTTC. It specifies CASSAEETQYF.

This clone is a singleton in its sample. CDR3 sequence: CASTPGGEQYF. CDR3 nucleotides: TGTGCCAGCACCCCCGGGGGCGAGCAGTACTTC. The chain is built from TRBV6-5 and TRBJ2-7; TRBD2 might be the D (6 bases). CDR3 length equals 11 residues. CDR1 is MNHEY, CDR2 SVGAGI, per germline. V lost 7 bases, J lost 6 bases, and 10 bases lay in between.

This chain connects TRBV7-8 to TRBJ2-1; 9 positions match TRBD1. This CDR3 region has 15 residues. The V gene's germline CDR1 is SGHVS and CDR2 FQNEAQ. V trimming: 4 bases; J trimming: 5 bases; junction bases outside the gene matches: 6. CDR3 sequence reads: CASSSGTGWDNEQFF. The CDR3 region has the DNA TGTGCCAGCAGCTCCGGGACAGGGTGGGACAATGAGCAGTTCTTC.

The gene calls are TRBV19 and TRBJ2-7, with D possibly matching TRBD1 (6 bases). CDR3 length equals 16 residues. Trimming left V 0 bases short and J 0 bases short, with 12 bases between. In germline, CDR1 is LNHDA, CDR2 SQIVND (reference sequence). CDR3 sequence: CASSIDGGGSSYEQYF. As DNA, the CDR3 is TGTGCCAGTAGTATAGATGGGGGCGGTAGCTCCTACGAGCAGTACTTC.

This clone was detected ten times or more. CDR3 nucleotide sequence: TGTGCCAGCAGCCCCGGTCCACGCTATGGCTACACCTTC. It specifies CASSPGPRYGYTF. The chain uses TRBV2 and TRBJ1-2; D is ambiguous. V lost 6 bases and J 4 bases, leaving 12 bases between the germline ends. The length of the CDR3 is 13 residues. Germline V gives CDR1 SNHLY, CDR2 FYNNEI.

The chain couples TRBV29-1 to TRBJ1-2; D possibly corresponds to TRBD1 (5 bases). Germline V gene lookup returns CDR1 SQVTM and CDR2 ANQGSEA. Trimming removed 6 bases at V and 8 bases at J, with 19 bases between. The CDR3 totals 13 residues. The CDR3 bases are TGCAGCGTGAAAGACCAGGGCTCCTACGGCTACACCTTC. This sequence encodes CSVKDQGSYGYTF.

This clone was picked up a small number of times. The chain recombines TRBV19 with TRBJ1-1, with D possibly matching TRBD1 (5 bases). The CDR3 consists of 15 residues. Germline V gene data show CDR1 as LNHDA and CDR2 as SQIVND (reference sequence). V gave up 1 base and J gave up 4 bases, with 13 bases separating them. The CDR3 DNA sequence: TGTGCCAGTAGTATAGGGTCCAGGGCGGCCACTGAAGCTTTCTTT. Protein sequence: CASSIGSRAATEAFF.

This clone was detected only once. The chain links TRBV28 to TRBJ1-6; a possible D gene is TRBD1 (5 bases). V lost 5 bases and J 7 bases, leaving 18 bases between the germline ends. Per the germline V gene, CDR1 is MDHEN and CDR2 is SYDVKM. The CDR3 has 16 residues. The CDR3 DNA sequence: TGTGCCAGCAGTCCGATGACAGAATCCAACAATTCACCCCTCCACTTT. Encoded protein: CASSPMTESNNSPLHF.

The V and J genes are TRBV19 and TRBJ2-3; 8 bases fit TRBD2. The V gene's germline CDR1 is LNHDA and CDR2 SQIVND (reference sequence). The CDR3 extends over 15 amino acids. V dropped 6 bases and J dropped 3; count of bases not matched to a gene: 8. Here the CDR3 reads CASSLLSGRTDTQYF. The DNA for the CDR3 is TGTGCCAGTAGCCTACTCAGCGGGAGAACAGATACGCAGTATTTT.